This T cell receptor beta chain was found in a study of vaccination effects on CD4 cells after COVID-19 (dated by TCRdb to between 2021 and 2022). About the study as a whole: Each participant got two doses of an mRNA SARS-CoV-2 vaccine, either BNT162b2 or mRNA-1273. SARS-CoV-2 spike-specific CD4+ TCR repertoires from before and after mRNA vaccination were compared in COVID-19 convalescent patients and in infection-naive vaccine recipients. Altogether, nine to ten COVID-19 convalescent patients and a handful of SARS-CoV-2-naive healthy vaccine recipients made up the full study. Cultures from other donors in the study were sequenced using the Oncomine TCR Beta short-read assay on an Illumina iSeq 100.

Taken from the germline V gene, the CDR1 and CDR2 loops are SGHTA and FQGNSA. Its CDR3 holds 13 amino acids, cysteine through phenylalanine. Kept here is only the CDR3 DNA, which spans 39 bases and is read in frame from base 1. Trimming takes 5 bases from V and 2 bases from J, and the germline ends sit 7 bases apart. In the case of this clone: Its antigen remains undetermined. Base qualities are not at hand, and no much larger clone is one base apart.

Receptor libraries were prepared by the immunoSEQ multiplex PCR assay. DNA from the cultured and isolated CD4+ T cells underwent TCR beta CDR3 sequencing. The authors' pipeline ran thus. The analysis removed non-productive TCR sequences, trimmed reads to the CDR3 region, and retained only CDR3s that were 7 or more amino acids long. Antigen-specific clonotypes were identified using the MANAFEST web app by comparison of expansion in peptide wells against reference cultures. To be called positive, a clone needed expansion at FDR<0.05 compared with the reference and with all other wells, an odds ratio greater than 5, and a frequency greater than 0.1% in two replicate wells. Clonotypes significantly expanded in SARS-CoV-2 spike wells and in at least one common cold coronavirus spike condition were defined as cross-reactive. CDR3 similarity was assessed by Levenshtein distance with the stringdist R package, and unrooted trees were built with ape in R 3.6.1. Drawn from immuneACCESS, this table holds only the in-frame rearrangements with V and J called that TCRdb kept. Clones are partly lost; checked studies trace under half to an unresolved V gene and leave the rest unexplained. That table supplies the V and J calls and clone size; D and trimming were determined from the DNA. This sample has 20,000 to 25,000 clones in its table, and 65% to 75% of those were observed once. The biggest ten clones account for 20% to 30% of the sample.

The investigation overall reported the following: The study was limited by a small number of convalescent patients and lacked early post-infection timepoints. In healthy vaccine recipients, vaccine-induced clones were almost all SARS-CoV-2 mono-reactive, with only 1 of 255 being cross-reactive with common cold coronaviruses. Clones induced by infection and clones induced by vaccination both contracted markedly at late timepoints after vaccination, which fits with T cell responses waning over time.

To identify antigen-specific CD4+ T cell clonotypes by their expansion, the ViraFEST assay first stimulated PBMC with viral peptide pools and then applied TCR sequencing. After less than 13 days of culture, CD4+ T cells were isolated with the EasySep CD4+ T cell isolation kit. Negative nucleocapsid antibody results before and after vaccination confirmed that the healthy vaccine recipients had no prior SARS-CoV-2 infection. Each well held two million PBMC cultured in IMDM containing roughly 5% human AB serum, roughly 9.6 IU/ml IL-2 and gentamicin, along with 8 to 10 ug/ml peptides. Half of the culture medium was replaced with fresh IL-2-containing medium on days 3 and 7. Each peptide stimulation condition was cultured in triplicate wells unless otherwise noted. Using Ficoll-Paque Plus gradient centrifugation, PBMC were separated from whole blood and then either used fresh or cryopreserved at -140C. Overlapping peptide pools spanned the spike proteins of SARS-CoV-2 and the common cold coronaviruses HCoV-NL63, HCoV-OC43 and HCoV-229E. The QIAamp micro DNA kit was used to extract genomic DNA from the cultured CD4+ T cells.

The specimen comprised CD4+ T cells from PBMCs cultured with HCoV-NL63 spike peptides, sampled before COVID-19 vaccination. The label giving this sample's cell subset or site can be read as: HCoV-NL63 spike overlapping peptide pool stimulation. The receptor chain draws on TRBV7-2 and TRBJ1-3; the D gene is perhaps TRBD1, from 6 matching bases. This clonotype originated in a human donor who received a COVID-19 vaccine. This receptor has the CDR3 CASSGGPGNTIYF. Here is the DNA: TGTGCCAGCAGCGGGGGGCCTGGAAACACCATATATTTT.